This T cell receptor (beta chain) was recorded in a study of T-cell memory formation after mild COVID-19. The CDR3 is made up of 16 amino acids. Unmatched junction bases numbered 10, after V lost 4 bases and J lost 6 bases. Germline V gene data show CDR1 as SGHTA and CDR2 as FQGNSA. With regard to this clonotype: The antigen remains undetermined.

5'RACE with constant-segment primers yielded barcoded, UMI-tagged TCR alpha and TCR beta cDNA libraries. TCRdb itself ran the 5' RACE reads through MiXCR, one entry per CDR3 protein. The data show roughly 150,000 distinct CDR3 sequences, with roughly 13% seen just once and approximately 3.4% held by the top ten. Study results and limitations: CD8+ contracting clones occupied EMRA, while CD4+ ones occupied mainly CM and EM.

The specimen was PBMCs or a T cell subset sorted from them (not recorded which). This sequence was found in a man aged 18 to 30 who had mild COVID-19 (a few samples of this study predate the infection). Cell type and time point are not known. This chain connects TRBV7-2 to TRBJ2-2; 8 bases are a match to TRBD1. The DNA of the CDR3 is TGTGCCAGCAGCTACAGGTCCAGGGGGCTAGCCGGGGAGCTGTTTTTT. This sequence encodes CASSYRSRGLAGELFF.